These 5 T cell receptor beta chains came from one sample sequenced in a study of breast tumors, draining lymph nodes, adjacent tissues. Breast cancer patients provided tissue from their axillary draining lymph nodes. TCRdb re-called the multiplex PCR reads with MiXCR, one entry per CDR3 protein. The sample records 150,000 to 200,000 distinct CDR3 sequences, around a third being singletons. Material for sequencing was axillary lymph node tissue. The origin of the receptors is a female donor with breast cancer. Some clones in this sample may be carry-over from other donors' samples.

This clonotype has at least ten counts. The J gene is TRBJ2-1, the V gene TRBV12-3 or TRBV12-4; 11 bases align to TRBD2. The V gene end was trimmed by 1 base and the J gene end by 7 bases; junction bases not matched to a gene: 3. This CDR3 has 15 amino acids. The CDR3 sequence is CASSLGASGRNEQFF. The CDR3 DNA reads TGTGCCAGCAGTTTAGGGGCTAGCGGGAGGAATGAGCAGTTCTTC.

With respect to this clonotype: This could be a read error, since a much larger clone is one nucleotide away. The conserved phenylalanine or tryptophan normally closing the CDR3 is absent here, so this likely arose from a read error. This sequence joins TRBV4-1 and TRBJ1-5, with D tentatively TRBD1 (5 bases). The V end was cut by 2 bases, the J end by 4 bases, with 15 bases between. Germline V lookup: CDR1 MGHRA, CDR2 YSYEKL. The CDR3 loop spans 16 amino acids. This CDR3 reads CASSQQPRAANQPQHS. The CDR3 bases are TGCGCCAGCAGCCAACAGCCCAGGGCAGCAAATCAGCCCCAGCATTCT.

This clonotype turned up a few times. The chain has TRBV6-1 and TRBJ1-2; D unresolved. This CDR3 has 17 amino acids. The germline CDR1 and CDR2 sequences are MNHNS and SASEGT. V lost 7 bases and J lost 1, with 22 bases in between. For the CDR3, the DNA is TGTGCCAGCAATCCCTGGGTATCTCGGGTGAATAACTATGGCTACACCTTC. It encodes CASNPWVSRVNNYGYTF.

This clonotype was counted at least ten times. J is TRBJ2-7 and V is TRBV6-4; TRBD2 aligns across 11 bases. The V gene's germline CDR1 is MRHNA and CDR2 SNTAGT. The CDR3 spans 16 residues. J gave up 3 bases and V 2 bases, and 6 bases lay outside the gene matches. Here the CDR3 DNA reads TGTGCCAGCAGTGACAGGACTAGCGGGCCCAACTACGAGCAGTACTTC. Encoded protein: CASSDRTSGPNYEQYF.

This clonotype has a count of ten or more. A much larger clone differs by one base, so this may be a read error. The chain links TRBV20-1 to TRBJ2-7, with 11 bases that match TRBD2. Germline V gene sequence: CDR1 DFQATT, CDR2 SNEGSKA (reference sequence). There are 17 residues in the CDR3. V shed 3 bases and J 6 bases; nucleotides not matched to a gene: 16. CDR3 protein: CSASTETSGTIAGEQYF. DNA for the CDR3: TGCAGTGCTAGCACTGAGACTAGCGGGACCATCGCTGGCGAGCAGTACTTC.